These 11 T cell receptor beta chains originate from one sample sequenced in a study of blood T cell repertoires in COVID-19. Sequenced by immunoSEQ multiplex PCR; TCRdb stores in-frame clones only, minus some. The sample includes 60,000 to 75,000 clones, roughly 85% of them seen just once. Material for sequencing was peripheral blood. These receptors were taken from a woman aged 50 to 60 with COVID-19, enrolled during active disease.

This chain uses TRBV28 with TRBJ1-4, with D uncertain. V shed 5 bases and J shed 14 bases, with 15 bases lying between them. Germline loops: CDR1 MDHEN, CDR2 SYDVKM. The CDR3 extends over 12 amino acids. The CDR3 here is CASSVPGRRLFF. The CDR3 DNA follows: TGTGCCAGCAGTGTCCCTGGGAGGCGGCTGTTTTTT.

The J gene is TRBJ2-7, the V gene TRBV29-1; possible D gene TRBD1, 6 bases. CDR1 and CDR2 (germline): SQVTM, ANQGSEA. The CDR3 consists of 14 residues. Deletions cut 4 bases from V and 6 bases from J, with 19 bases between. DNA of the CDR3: TGCAGCGTTGTTCAGTTGGCAGGGGTCGGCGAGCAGTACTTC. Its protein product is CSVVQLAGVGEQYF.

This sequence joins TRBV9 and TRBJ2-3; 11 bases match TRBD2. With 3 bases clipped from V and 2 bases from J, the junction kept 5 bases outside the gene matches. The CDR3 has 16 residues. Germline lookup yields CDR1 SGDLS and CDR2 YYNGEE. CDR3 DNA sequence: TGTGCCAGCAGCGGGTTAGCGGGAGGGACCACAGATACGCAGTATTTT. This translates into CASSGLAGGTTDTQYF.

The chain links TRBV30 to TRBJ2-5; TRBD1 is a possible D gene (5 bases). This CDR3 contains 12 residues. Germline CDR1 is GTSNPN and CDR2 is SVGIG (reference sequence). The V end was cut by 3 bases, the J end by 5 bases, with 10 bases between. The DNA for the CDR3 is TGTGCCTGGAGCTGGGGCCCGGAGACCCAGTACTTC. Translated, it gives CAWSWGPETQYF.

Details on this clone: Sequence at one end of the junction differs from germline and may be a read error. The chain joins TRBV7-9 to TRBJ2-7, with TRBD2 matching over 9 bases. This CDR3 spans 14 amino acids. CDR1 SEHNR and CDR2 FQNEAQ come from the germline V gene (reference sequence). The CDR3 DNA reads TGTGCCAGCAGCCTAGCGGGACTCCCCTACGAGCAGTACTTC. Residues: CASSLAGLPYEQYF.

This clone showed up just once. The CDR3 reads CASSLQLAGGPVNEQFF. The DNA for the CDR3 is TGCGCCAGCAGCTTGCAATTAGCGGGAGGGCCGGTCAATGAGCAGTTCTTC. The gene calls are TRBV5-1 and TRBJ2-1; 11 bases fit TRBD2. This CDR3 is built from 17 residues. The ends lost 1 base at V and 6 bases at J; junction bases unmatched: 9. In germline, CDR1 is SGHRS, CDR2 YFSETQ.

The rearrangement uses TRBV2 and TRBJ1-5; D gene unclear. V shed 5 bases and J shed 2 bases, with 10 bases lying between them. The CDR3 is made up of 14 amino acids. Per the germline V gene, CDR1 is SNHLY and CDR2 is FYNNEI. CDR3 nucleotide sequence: TGTGCCAGCAGTTTACGCGGGGGCAATCAGCCCCAGCATTTT. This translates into CASSLRGGNQPQHF.

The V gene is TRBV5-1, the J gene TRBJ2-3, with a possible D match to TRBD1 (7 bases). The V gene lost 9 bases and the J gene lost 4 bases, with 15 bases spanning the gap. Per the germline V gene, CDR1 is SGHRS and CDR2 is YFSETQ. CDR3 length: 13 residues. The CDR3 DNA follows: TGCGCCACCAGTCAGGGGGGACCAGATACGCAGTATTTT. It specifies CATSQGGPDTQYF.

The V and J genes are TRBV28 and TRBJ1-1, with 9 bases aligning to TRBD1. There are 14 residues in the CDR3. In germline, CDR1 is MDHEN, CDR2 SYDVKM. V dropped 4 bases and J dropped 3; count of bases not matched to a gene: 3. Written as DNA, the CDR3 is TGTGCCAGCAGTTCGGGACAGGGCTACACTGAAGCTTTCTTT. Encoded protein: CASSSGQGYTEAFF. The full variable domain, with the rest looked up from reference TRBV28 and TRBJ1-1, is DVKVTQSSRYLVKRTGEKVFLECVQDMDHENMFWYRQDPGLGLRLIYFSYDVKMKEKGDIPEGYSVSREKKERFSLILESASTNQTSMYLCASSSGQGYTEAFFGQGTRLTVV.

For the CDR3, the DNA is TGCGCCAGCAGCTTGAGGGGGGGACACTACAATGAGCAGTTCTTC. Amino acid sequence: CASSLRGGHYNEQFF. The chain recombines TRBV5-1 with TRBJ2-1; perhaps TRBD2 as D (7 bases). Germline CDR1 is SGHRS and CDR2 is YFSETQ. The CDR3 has 15 residues. V shed 1 base and J shed 3 bases, with 11 bases lying between them.

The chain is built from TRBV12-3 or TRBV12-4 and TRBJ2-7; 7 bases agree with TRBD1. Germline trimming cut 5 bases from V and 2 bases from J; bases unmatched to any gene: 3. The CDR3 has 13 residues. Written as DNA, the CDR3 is TGTGCCAGCAGTATAGGACAGGCCTACGAGCAGTACTTC. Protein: CASSIGQAYEQYF.